This T cell receptor (beta chain) was observed in a study of T cells in Graves' hyperthyroidism and ophthalmopathy. The study, taken as a whole, reports: Most thyroid clonotypes expanded above 0.001 were also detected in blood. Ophthalmopathy and stable hyperthyroidism were told apart by a 13 V-J model.

TCR beta CDR3 region amplification was performed from RNA transcripts. Using the HTBI primer set, a first-round RT-PCR was run on the TCR CDR3. Each CDR3 protein is one row after TCRdb ran MiXCR on the multiplex PCR reads. The sample yields some 500,000 distinct CDR3 sequences, around 24% seen once. As to this clonotype: The antigen is unknown.

The CDR3 consists of 14 residues. Germline V gene lookup returns CDR1 MNHEY and CDR2 SVGEGT. V gave up 6 bases and J gave up 3 bases, with 12 bases separating them. At least 3 on the Clinical Activity Score was recorded for ophthalmopathy patients, who also had NOSPECS grade at least 4 and duration under 3 months. The specimen was blood. The V call is TRBV6-2 or TRBV6-3, the J call TRBJ1-5; the D is unclear. This clonotype was obtained from a woman aged 30 to 39 with Graves' ophthalmopathy. This CDR3 reads CASRTHEDNQPQHF. Here the CDR3 DNA reads TGTGCCAGCAGGACTCACGAGGACAATCAGCCCCAGCATTTT.